This T cell receptor beta chain appears in the sequencing data of a study of blood T cell repertoires in COVID-19. This CDR3 is 18 amino acids long. In the original workflow: It was from reference gene primer amplification that nucleated cell counts were estimated. Clones were sequenced by immunoSEQ multiplex PCR, and TCRdb holds only the in-frame ones, with some missing. V and J calls and clone size are copied from that table; D and trimming were computed from the DNA. The data hold about 100,000 clones, with about 83% observed a single time. Sequencing input: peripheral blood. This TCR was sampled from a human donor in a cohort sampled during active COVID-19. The chain combines TRBV12-2 with TRBJ1-3. TRBV12-2 is labeled a pseudogene. CDR3 nucleotide sequence: TGTGCAAGTCGCTTAAAGGAGGAGTACAGTCGACCTATAAACACCATATATTTT. Residues: CASRLKEEYSRPINTIYF.